The next 21 T cell receptor beta chains were all read from a single sample in a study of cytomegalovirus exposure and HLA in healthy donors. The PCR used 60 Vbeta and 13 Jbeta primers. TCRdb keeps only in-frame clones here, not all; method: immunoSEQ multiplex PCR. The top ten clones hold 3.4% of a sample with 95,000 to 150,000 clones, more than 60% of them seen once. The sequenced sample was PBMCs. These receptors came from a man younger than 45 in good health and CMV-seronegative.

The J gene is TRBJ1-2, the V gene TRBV4-2; D unclear. The CDR3 contains 16 residues. The germline gives CDR1 LGHNA, CDR2 YNFKEQ. V was pared by 4 bases and J by 0 bases, with 15 bases between. In DNA form, the CDR3 reads TGTGCCAGCAGCCGCGACGCAACAGTAACTAACTATGGCTACACCTTC. Amino acid sequence: CASSRDATVTNYGYTF.

The chain links TRBV27 to TRBJ2-7; 7 positions match TRBD1. Trimming cost V 4 bases and J 3 bases; bases outside gene matches: 3. The CDR3 runs 13 residues. Per the germline V gene, CDR1 is MNHEY and CDR2 is SMNVEV (reference sequence). The CDR3 spells CASSWDSGYEQYF. In DNA, the CDR3 is TGTGCCAGCAGTTGGGACAGCGGCTACGAGCAGTACTTC.

The V gene is TRBV7-8, the J gene TRBJ2-7; D gene uncertain. The V and J ends lost 1 base and 3 bases respectively, with 7 bases between them. This CDR3 contains 13 residues. CDR1 is SGHVS, CDR2 FQNEAQ, per germline. The CDR3 sequence is CASSLVGGYEQYF. The CDR3 DNA reads as TGTGCCAGCAGCTTAGTAGGCGGCTACGAGCAGTACTTC. The full variable domain, with the rest looked up from reference TRBV7-8 and TRBJ2-7, is GAGVSQSPRYKVAKRGQDVALRCDPISGHVSLFWYQQALGQGPEFLTYFQNEAQLDKSGLPSDRFFAERPEGSVSTLKIQRTQQEDSAVYLCASSLVGGYEQYFGPGTRLTVT.

V gene TRBV19 combines with J gene TRBJ1-4; D call uncertain. This CDR3 has 16 amino acids. With 7 bases removed from V and 3 bases from J, the gap between germline ends came to 18 bases. Germline V gene data show CDR1 as LNHDA and CDR2 as SQIVND (reference sequence). CDR3 DNA: TGTGCCAGTAAGATGGCACCCGTCCTCCCTAATGAAAAACTGTTTTTT. Its translation is CASKMAPVLPNEKLFF.

As regards this clone: Other nucleotide sequences from this sample produce the same CDR3. This chain connects TRBV2 to TRBJ2-6, with D possibly TRBD1 on 5 matching bases. This CDR3 is built from 14 residues. The ends were cut back, 6 bases at V and 4 bases at J, with 10 bases in the middle. Per germline, CDR1 SNHLY and CDR2 FYNNEI. CDR3 in DNA: TGTGCCAGCAGCAGGGATTCCGGGGCCAACGTCCTGACTTTC. It codes for CASSRDSGANVLTF.

The chain combines TRBV6-1 with TRBJ2-7, with TRBD2 as a possible D gene (6 bases). The V gene lost 0 bases and the J gene lost 7 bases, with 16 bases spanning the gap. The CDR3 extends over 15 amino acids. From germline, CDR1 is MNHNS and CDR2 SASEGT. The CDR3: CASSEAWRSGGEQYF. The CDR3 bases are TGTGCCAGCAGTGAAGCGTGGAGGAGTGGGGGGGAGCAGTACTTC.

This clone came up once. CDR3 region: CASSALLDSFYSNQPQHF. DNA for the CDR3: TGTGCCAGCAGCGCCCTATTAGACAGCTTCTATAGCAATCAGCCCCAGCATTTT. V is TRBV7-9 and J is TRBJ1-5; possible D gene TRBD1, 5 bases. There are 18 residues in the CDR3. Trimming removed 5 bases from V and 0 bases from J, with 20 bases in between. Germline assignment: CDR1 SEHNR and CDR2 FQNEAQ (reference sequence).

V usage is TRBV6-1 and J usage is TRBJ2-2; perhaps TRBD2 as D (6 bases). This CDR3 is built from 15 residues. The ends were cut back, 3 bases at V and 1 base at J, with 9 bases in the middle. Germline V gives CDR1 MNHNS, CDR2 SASEGT. CDR3 sequence: CASSDTGVNTGELFF. Here the CDR3 DNA reads TGTGCCAGCAGTGATACGGGAGTGAACACCGGGGAGCTGTTTTTT.

In this sample, this clone turned up a few times. The V and J genes are TRBV7-2 and TRBJ2-7; D possibly corresponds to TRBD1 (6 bases). CDR3 length equals 16 residues. With 4 bases removed from V and 5 bases from J, the gap between germline ends came to 21 bases. CDR1 is SGHTA, CDR2 FQGNSA, per germline. The CDR3 protein is CASSSWPGTPRNEQYF. CDR3 in DNA: TGTGCCAGCAGCTCTTGGCCCGGGACACCTCGTAACGAGCAGTACTTC.

V is TRBV9 and J is TRBJ2-5; D is unclear. CDR1 and CDR2 from the germline V gene are SGDLS and YYNGEE. The length of the CDR3 is 12 residues. The V end was cut by 0 bases, the J end by 7 bases, with 7 bases between. CDR3: CASSVDYGTQYF. The DNA of the CDR3 is TGTGCCAGCAGCGTAGACTATGGGACCCAGTACTTC.

In nucleotides, the CDR3 is TGTGCCAGCAGCTTAAGGGGCGGGGGGGTACACACAGATACGCAGTATTTT. Its translation is CASSLRGGGVHTDTQYF. J is TRBJ2-3 and V is TRBV7-2, with 9 bases fitting TRBD2. J gave up 2 bases and V 2 bases, and 8 bases lay outside the gene matches. Per germline, CDR1 SGHTA and CDR2 FQGNSA. This CDR3 contains 17 residues.

The rearrangement links TRBV12-5 to TRBJ2-1, with D possibly being TRBD2 (5 bases). Germline V CDR1 and CDR2: LGHNT, FRNRAP. The CDR3 extends over 12 amino acids. V shed 1 base and J shed 8 bases, with 6 bases lying between them. The CDR3 coding sequence is TGTGCTAGTGGTTTGGGCGGGTATGAGCAGTTCTTC. Translated, it gives CASGLGGYEQFF. The variable domain in full, completed from reference TRBV12-5 and TRBJ2-1, reads DARVTQTPRHKVTEMGQEVTMRCQPILGHNTVFWYRQTMMQGLELLAYFRNRAPLDDSGMPKDRFSAEMPDATLATLKIQPSEPRDSAVYFCASGLGGYEQFFGPGTRLTVL.

The gene calls are TRBV30 and TRBJ1-6; D is possibly TRBD1 (5 bases). Trimming left V 0 bases short and J 7 bases short, with 10 bases between. Germline lookup yields CDR1 GTSNPN and CDR2 SVGIG (reference sequence). The CDR3 has 14 residues. The CDR3, as DNA: TGTGCCTGGAGTGTGAGCAGGGCCAATTCACCCCTCCACTTT. This gives the protein CAWSVSRANSPLHF.

This clone was seen more than once but under ten times. The CDR3 DNA follows: TGTGCCATCAGCACCGACAGGGGGGATTCACCCCTCCACTTT. Protein: CAISTDRGDSPLHF. This rearrangement joins TRBV10-3 to TRBJ1-6, with 9 bases aligning to TRBD1. The CDR3 covers 14 residues. The trim removed 6 bases at V and 8 bases at J, leaving 5 bases unmatched. Germline V gene lookup returns CDR1 ENHRY and CDR2 SYGVKD.

V is TRBV11-2 and J is TRBJ2-1; 13 positions agree with TRBD2. Germline trimming cut 5 bases from V and 4 bases from J; bases unmatched to any gene: 11. This CDR3 is built from 18 residues. From germline, CDR1 is SGHAT and CDR2 FQNNGV. The CDR3 sequence is CASSARTSGRALYNEQFF. The CDR3 DNA follows: TGTGCCAGCAGCGCACGAACTAGCGGGAGGGCATTGTACAATGAGCAGTTCTTC.

This clone was counted between two and nine times. The rearrangement joins TRBV4-3 to TRBJ1-6; no firm D call. CDR3 length equals 15 residues. Germline V gene data show CDR1 as LGHNA and CDR2 as YSLEER. V shed 0 bases and J shed 3 bases, with 6 bases lying between them. The CDR3 loop is CASSQEADYNSPLHF. The CDR3, as DNA: TGCGCCAGCAGCCAAGAGGCGGACTATAATTCACCCCTCCACTTT.

This clone was detected a few times. The chain is built from TRBV19 and TRBJ1-5, with D maybe TRBD1 (6 bases). With 5 bases removed from V and 2 bases from J, the gap between germline ends came to 22 bases. The CDR3 is 18 amino acids. CDR1 is LNHDA, CDR2 SQIVND, per germline (reference sequence). CDR3 bases: TGTGCCAGTAGTTTCCATTTTCTAGACAGGAAGGGCAATCAGCCCCAGCATTTT. This gives the protein CASSFHFLDRKGNQPQHF.

The CDR3 reads CASSPGDRVYEQYF. The CDR3 nucleotides read TGTGCCAGCTCACCCGGGGACAGGGTCTACGAGCAGTACTTC. The chain recombines TRBV18 with TRBJ2-7; 9 bases align to TRBD1. The CDR3 is made up of 14 amino acids. Germline V CDR1 and CDR2: KGHSH, LQKENI. The V segment lost 3 bases and the J segment 3 bases; nucleotides outside the gene matches: 3.

This chain joins TRBV7-9 and TRBJ2-3; tentatively, D is TRBD2 (6 bases). The germline V gene encodes CDR1 SEHNR and CDR2 FQNEAQ (reference sequence). V shed 3 bases and J shed 4 bases, with 8 bases lying between them. The CDR3 has 13 residues. CDR3 DNA sequence: TGTGCCAGCAGCTTGACTAGTCCAGATACGCAGTATTTT. Translating gives CASSLTSPDTQYF.

The chain carries TRBV27 and TRBJ1-1; D is possibly TRBD1 (5 bases). Trimming took off 3 bases at V and 3 bases at J, with 11 bases between the two ends. This CDR3 spans 14 amino acids. Germline V gene data show CDR1 as MNHEY and CDR2 as SMNVEV (reference sequence). The DNA for the CDR3 is TGTGCCAGCAGTTTTCGGGGGGGAGACACTGAAGCTTTCTTT. Translating it yields CASSFRGGDTEAFF.

CDR3 sequence reads: CASSSRSSSDNEQFF. CDR3 coding DNA: TGTGCCAGCAGCTCCAGGTCCTCATCCGACAATGAGCAGTTCTTC. The chain employs TRBV7-2 and TRBJ2-1; D call uncertain. Germline-derived CDR1 and CDR2 are SGHTA and FQGNSA. Trimming pared 4 bases from V and 5 bases from J, leaving 15 bases between. The CDR3 contains 15 residues.